These 3 T cell receptor beta chains were all obtained from the same sample, sequenced in a study of cytomegalovirus exposure and HLA in healthy donors. With 60 Vbeta and 13 Jbeta primers, the PCR was carried out. Data came from immunoSEQ multiplex PCR; TCRdb stores just in-frame clones and leaves some out. The sample carries 150,000 to 180,000 clones, under 80% recorded once. The sequenced sample was PBMCs. The receptors here all came from a man aged 30 to 39 in good health and CMV-seronegative.

The J gene is TRBJ2-6, the V gene TRBV15; tentative D call: TRBD1 (6 bases). V was pared by 3 bases and J by 4 bases, with 7 bases between. CDR3 length: 14 residues. The germline gives CDR1 LNHNV, CDR2 YYDKDF (reference sequence). Here the CDR3 reads CATSSGTGANVLTF. DNA of the CDR3: TGTGCCACCAGCAGTGGGACAGGGGCCAACGTCCTGACTTTC.

Turning to this clone: Other nucleotide sequences from this sample produce the same CDR3. The genes are TRBV9 and TRBJ1-3, with D unresolved. This CDR3 is built from 15 residues. The germline gives CDR1 SGDLS, CDR2 YYNGEE. Trimming removed 0 bases at V and 2 bases at J, with 9 bases between. Here the CDR3 DNA reads TGTGCCAGCAGCGTAGTGGAGAGAACTGGAAACACCATATATTTT. This sequence encodes CASSVVERTGNTIYF.

The J gene is TRBJ1-2, the V gene TRBV13; perhaps TRBD1 as D (5 bases). Germline-derived CDR1 and CDR2 are PRHDT and FYEKMQ (reference sequence). The CDR3 is made up of 13 amino acids. V was clipped by 1 base and J by 2 bases, with 5 bases between them. CDR3 nucleotides: TGTGCCAGCAGCTTAGCAGGGAACTATGGCTACACCTTC. It translates to CASSLAGNYGYTF.